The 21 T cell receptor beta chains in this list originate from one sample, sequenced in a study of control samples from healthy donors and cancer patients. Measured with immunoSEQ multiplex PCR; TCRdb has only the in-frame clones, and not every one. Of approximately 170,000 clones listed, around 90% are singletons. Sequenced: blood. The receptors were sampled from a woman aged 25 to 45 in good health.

CDR3 sequence reads: CASSLFPSDYEQYF. The CDR3, as DNA: TGTGCCAGCAGTTTATTTCCTAGCGACTACGAGCAGTACTTC. The rearrangement joins TRBV28 to TRBJ2-7, with D perhaps TRBD2 (6 bases). Trimming stripped 1 base from V and 3 bases from J, with 10 bases between. The CDR3 is 14 amino acids. Germline CDR1 is MDHEN and CDR2 is SYDVKM.

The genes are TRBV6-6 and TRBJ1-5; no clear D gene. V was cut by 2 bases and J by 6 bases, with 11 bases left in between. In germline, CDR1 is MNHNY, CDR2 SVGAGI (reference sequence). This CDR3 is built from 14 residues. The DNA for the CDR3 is TGTGCCAGCAGTTACGAGGGAAAAATTCAGCCCCAGCATTTT. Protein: CASSYEGKIQPQHF.

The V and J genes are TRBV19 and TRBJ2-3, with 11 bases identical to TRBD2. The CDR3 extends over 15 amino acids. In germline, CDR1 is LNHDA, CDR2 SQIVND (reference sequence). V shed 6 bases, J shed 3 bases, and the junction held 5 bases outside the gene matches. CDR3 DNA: TGTGCCAGTAGCCGTAGCGGGGGGGGGACAGATACGCAGTATTTT. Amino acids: CASSRSGGGTDTQYF.

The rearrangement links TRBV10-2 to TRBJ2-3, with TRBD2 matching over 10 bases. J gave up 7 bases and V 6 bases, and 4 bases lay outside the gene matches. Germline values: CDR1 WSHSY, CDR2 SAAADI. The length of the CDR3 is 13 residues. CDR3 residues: CASRTSGLNTQYF. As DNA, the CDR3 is TGCGCCAGCAGGACTAGCGGGTTAAATACGCAGTATTTT.

Here the CDR3 reads CASSDTGDEQFF. The CDR3, as DNA: TGTGCCAGCAGTGACACCGGCGATGAGCAGTTCTTC. The J gene is TRBJ2-1, the V gene TRBV6-2 or TRBV6-3; D remains unclear. From germline, CDR1 is MNHEY and CDR2 SVGEGT. The V end lost 5 bases, the J end lost 8 bases, and 10 bases lay between the germline ends. The CDR3 is made up of 12 amino acids.

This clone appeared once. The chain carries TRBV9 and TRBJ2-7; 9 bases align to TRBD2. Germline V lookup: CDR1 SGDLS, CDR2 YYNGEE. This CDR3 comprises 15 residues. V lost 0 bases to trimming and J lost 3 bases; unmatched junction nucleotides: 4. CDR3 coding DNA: TGTGCCAGCAGCGTAGGGGTAGCGGGGGACTACGAGCAGTACTTC. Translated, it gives CASSVGVAGDYEQYF.

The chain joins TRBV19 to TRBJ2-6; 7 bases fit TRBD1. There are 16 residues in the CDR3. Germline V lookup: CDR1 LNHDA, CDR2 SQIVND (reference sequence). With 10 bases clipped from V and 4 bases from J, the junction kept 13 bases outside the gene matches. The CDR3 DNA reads TGTGCCACCACCCCAGGGGGAATGAGCGGGGCCAACGTCCTGACTTTC. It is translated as CATTPGGMSGANVLTF.

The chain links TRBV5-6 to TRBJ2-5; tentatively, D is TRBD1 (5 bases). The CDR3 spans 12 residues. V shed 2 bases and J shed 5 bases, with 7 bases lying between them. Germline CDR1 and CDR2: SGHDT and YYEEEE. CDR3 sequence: CASSFQGETQYF. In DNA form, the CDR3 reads TGTGCCAGCAGCTTCCAGGGCGAGACCCAGTACTTC.

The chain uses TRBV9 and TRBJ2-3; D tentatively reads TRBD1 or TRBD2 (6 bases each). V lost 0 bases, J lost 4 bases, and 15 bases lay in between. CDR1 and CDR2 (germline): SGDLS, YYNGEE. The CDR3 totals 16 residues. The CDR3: CASSVGGGMGSDTQYF. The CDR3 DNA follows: TGTGCCAGCAGCGTAGGAGGGGGGATGGGATCAGATACGCAGTATTTT.

The DNA of the CDR3 is TGTGCCAGCAGCTTGGCCGCCGGGACTGCTGGTGAGACCCAGTACTTC. Its translation is CASSLAAGTAGETQYF. The V call is TRBV5-5, the J call TRBJ2-5; perhaps TRBD2 as D (6 bases). CDR1 is SGHKS, CDR2 YYEKEE, per germline (reference sequence). CDR3 length: 16 amino acids. Trimming removed 0 bases from V and 5 bases from J, with 17 bases in between.

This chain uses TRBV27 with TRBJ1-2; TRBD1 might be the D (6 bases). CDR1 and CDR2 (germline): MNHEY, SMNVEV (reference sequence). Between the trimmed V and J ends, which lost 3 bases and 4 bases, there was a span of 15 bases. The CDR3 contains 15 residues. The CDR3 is CASSLGAGTSYGYTF. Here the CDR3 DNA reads TGTGCCAGCAGTTTGGGGGCCGGGACCAGCTATGGCTACACCTTC.

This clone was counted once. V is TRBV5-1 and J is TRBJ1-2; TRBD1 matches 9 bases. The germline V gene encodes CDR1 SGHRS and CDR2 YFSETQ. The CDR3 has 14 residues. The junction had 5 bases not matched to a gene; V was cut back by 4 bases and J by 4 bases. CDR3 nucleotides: TGCGCCAGCAGCAGGGGACAGGGAACCTATGGCTACACCTTC. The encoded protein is CASSRGQGTYGYTF.

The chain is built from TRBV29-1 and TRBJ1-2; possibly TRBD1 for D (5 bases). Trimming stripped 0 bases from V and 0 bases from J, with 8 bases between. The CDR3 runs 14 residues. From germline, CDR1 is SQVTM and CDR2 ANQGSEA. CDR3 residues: CSVEEDRPNYGYTF. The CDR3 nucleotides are TGCAGCGTTGAAGAAGACAGACCTAACTATGGCTACACCTTC.

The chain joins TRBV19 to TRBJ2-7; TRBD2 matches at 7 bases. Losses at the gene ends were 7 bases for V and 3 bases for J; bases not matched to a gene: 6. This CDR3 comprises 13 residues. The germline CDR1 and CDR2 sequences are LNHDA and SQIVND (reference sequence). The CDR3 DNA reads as TGTGCCAGTACGGGCGGGAGCAACTACGAGCAGTACTTC. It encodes CASTGGSNYEQYF.

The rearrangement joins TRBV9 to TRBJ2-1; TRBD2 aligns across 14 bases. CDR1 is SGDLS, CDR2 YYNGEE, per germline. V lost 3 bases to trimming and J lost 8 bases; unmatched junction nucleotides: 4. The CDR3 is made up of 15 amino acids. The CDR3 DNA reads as TGTGCCAGCAGCGCAGGGGGACTAGCGGGAGATGAGCAGTTCTTC. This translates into CASSAGGLAGDEQFF.

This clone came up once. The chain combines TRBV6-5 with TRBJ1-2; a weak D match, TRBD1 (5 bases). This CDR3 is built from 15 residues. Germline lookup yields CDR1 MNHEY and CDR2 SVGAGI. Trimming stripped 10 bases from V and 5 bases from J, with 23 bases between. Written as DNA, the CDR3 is TGTGCCATTTTAAAATCCAGGGAGTTAGGTTATGGCTACACCTTC. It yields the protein CAILKSRELGYGYTF.

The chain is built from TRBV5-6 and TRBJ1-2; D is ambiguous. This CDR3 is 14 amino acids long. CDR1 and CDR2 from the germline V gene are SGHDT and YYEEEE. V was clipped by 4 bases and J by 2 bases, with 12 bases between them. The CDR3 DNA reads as TGTGCCAGCAGCCCCGGATGGGAAAACTATGGCTACACCTTC. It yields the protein CASSPGWENYGYTF.

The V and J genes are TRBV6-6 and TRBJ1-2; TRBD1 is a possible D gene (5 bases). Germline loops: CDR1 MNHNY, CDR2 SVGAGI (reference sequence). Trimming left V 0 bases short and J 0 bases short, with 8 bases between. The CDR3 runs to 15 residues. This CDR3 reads CASSYSRVANYGYTF. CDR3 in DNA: TGTGCCAGCAGTTACTCCAGGGTAGCTAACTATGGCTACACCTTC.

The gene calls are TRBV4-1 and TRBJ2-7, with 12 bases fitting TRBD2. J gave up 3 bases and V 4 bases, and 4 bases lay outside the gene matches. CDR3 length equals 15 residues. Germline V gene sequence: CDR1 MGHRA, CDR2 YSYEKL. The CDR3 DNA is TGCGCCAGCAGCCTCACGGGACTAGCGGGCTACGAGCAGTACTTC. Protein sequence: CASSLTGLAGYEQYF.

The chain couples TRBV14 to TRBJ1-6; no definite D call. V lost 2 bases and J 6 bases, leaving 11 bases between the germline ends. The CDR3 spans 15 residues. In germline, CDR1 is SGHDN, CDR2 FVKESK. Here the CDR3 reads CASSQLGSTNSPLHF. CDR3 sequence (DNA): TGTGCCAGCAGCCAACTCGGAAGTACTAATTCACCCCTCCACTTT. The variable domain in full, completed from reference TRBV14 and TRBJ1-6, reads EAGVTQFPSHSVIEKGQTVTLRCDPISGHDNLYWYRRVMGKEIKFLLHFVKESKQDESGMPNNRFLAERTGGTYSTLKVQPAELEDSGVYFCASSQLGSTNSPLHFGNGTRLTVT.

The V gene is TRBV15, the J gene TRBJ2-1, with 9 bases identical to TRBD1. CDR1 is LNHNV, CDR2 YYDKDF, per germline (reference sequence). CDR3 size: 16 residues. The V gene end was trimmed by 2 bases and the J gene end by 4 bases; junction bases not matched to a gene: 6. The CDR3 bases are TGTGCCACCAGCAGACAGGCCGGGACAGGGTACAATGAGCAGTTCTTC. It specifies CATSRQAGTGYNEQFF.